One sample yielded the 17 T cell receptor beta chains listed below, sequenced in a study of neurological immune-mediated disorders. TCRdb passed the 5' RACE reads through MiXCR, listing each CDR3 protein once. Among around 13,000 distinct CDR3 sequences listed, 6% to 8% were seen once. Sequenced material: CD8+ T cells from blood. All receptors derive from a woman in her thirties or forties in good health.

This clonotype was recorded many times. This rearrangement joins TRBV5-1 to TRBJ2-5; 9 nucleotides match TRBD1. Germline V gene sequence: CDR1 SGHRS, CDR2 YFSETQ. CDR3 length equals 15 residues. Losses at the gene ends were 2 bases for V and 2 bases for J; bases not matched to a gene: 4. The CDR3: CASSFGTGRQETQYF. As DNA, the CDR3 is TGCGCCAGCAGCTTTGGGACAGGGAGGCAAGAGACCCAGTACTTC.

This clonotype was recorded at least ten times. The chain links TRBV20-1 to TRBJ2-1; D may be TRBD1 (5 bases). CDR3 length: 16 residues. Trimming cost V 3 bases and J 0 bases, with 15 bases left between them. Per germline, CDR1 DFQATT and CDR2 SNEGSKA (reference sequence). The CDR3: CSASPLTAPSYNEQFF. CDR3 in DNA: TGCAGTGCTAGCCCCTTGACAGCCCCCTCCTACAATGAGCAGTTCTTC.

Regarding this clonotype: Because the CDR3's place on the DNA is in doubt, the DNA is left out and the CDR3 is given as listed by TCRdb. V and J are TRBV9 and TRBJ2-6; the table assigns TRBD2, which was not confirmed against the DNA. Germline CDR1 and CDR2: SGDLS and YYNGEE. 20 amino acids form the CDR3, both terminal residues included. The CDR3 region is CASSFYICSARLGVGNVLTF.

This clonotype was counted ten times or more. CDR3 region: CASSAPPQNEQFF. DNA of the CDR3: TGTGCCAGCAGCGCCCCCCCCCAGAATGAGCAGTTCTTC. The chain combines TRBV9 with TRBJ2-1, with D unclear. Trimming stripped 3 bases from V and 7 bases from J, with 11 bases between. The CDR3 contains 13 residues. Per germline, CDR1 SGDLS and CDR2 YYNGEE.

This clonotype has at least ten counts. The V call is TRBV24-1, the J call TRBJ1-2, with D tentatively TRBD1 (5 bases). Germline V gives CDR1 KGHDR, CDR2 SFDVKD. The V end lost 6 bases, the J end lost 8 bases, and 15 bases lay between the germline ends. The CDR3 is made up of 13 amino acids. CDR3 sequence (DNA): TGTGCCACCAGTCCGGGGGTGGCCCGAGGCTACACCTTC. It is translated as CATSPGVARGYTF.

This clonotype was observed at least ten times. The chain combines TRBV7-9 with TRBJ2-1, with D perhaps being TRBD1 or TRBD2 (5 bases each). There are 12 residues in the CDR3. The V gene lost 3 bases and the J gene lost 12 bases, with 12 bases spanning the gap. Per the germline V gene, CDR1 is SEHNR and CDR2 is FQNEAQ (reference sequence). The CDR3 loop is CASSLPGTLQFF. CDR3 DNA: TGTGCCAGCAGCTTGCCCGGGACCCTGCAGTTCTTC.

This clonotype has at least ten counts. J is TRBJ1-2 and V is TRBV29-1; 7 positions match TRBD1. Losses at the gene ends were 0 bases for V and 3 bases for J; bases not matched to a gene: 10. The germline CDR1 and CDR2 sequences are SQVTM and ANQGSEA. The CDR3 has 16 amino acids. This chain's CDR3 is CSVEDTGAVGHYGYTF. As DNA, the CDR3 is TGCAGCGTTGAAGATACAGGGGCTGTGGGCCACTATGGCTACACCTTC.

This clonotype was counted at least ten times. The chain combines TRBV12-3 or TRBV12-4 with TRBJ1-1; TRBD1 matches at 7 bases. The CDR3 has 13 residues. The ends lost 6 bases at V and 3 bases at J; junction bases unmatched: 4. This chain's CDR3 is CASRMTGHTEAFF. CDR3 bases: TGTGCCAGCAGGATGACAGGGCACACTGAAGCTTTCTTT.

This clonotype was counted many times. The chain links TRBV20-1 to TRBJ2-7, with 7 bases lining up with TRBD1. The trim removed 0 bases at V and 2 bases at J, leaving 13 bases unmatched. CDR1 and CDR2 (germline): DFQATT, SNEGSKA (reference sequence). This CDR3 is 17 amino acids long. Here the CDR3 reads CSARDYGTATSTYEQYF. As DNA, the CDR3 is TGCAGTGCTAGAGATTATGGGACAGCGACTTCTACCTACGAGCAGTACTTC.

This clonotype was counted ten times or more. The CDR3 DNA reads TGTGCCAGCAGCTTTGGAGCGGGGCCCTACAATGAGCAGTTCTTC. Encoded protein: CASSFGAGPYNEQFF. The chain carries TRBV5-6 and TRBJ2-1, with TRBD2 matching 7 bases. Germline V CDR1 and CDR2: SGHDT, YYEEEE. The trim removed 2 bases at V and 2 bases at J, leaving 4 bases unmatched. The CDR3 runs to 15 residues.

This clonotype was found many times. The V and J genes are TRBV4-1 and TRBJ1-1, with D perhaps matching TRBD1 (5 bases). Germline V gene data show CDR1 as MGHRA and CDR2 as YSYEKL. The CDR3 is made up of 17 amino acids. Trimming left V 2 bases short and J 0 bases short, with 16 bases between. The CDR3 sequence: CASSQKGTQVMNTEAFF. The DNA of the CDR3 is TGCGCCAGCAGCCAAAAGGGGACCCAGGTTATGAACACTGAAGCTTTCTTT.

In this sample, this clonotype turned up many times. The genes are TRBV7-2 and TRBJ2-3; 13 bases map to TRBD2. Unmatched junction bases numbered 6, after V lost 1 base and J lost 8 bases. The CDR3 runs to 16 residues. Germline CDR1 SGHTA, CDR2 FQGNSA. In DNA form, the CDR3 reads TGTGCCAGCAGCTTAGAGACTAGCGGGGGGCTGGGTACGCAGTATTTT. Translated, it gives CASSLETSGGLGTQYF. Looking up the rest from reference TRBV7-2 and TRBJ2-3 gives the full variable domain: GAGVSQSPSNKVTEKGKDVELRCDPISGHTALYWYRQSLGQGLEFLIYFQGNSAPDKSGLPSDRFSAERTGGSVSTLTIQRTQQEDSAVYLCASSLETSGGLGTQYFGPGTRLTVL.

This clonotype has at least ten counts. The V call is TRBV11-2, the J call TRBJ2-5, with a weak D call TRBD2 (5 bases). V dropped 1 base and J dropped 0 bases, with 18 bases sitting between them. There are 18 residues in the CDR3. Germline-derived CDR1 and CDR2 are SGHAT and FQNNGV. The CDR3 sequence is CASSLVPPVPGNQETQYF. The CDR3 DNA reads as TGTGCCAGCAGCTTAGTCCCGCCGGTACCGGGGAACCAAGAGACCCAGTACTTC.

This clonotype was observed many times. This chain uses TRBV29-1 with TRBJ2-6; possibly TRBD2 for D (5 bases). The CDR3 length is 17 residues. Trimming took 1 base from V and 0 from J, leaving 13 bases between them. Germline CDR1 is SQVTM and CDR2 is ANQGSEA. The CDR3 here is CSVEGLGEGSGANVLTF. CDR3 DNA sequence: TGCAGCGTTGAAGGGCTGGGAGAAGGCTCTGGGGCCAACGTCCTGACTTTC.

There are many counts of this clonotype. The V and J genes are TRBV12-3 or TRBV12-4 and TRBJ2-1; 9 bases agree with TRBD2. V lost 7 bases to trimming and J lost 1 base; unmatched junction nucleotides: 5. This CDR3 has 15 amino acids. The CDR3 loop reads CASNIAGESYNEQFF. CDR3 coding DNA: TGTGCCAGCAATATAGCGGGGGAGTCCTACAATGAGCAGTTCTTC.

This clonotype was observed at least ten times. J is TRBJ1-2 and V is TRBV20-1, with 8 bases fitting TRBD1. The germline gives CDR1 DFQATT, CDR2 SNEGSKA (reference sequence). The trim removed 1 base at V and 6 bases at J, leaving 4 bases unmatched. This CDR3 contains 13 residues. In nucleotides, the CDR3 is TGCAGTGCTAGAGGGGACAGGATGGATGGCTACACCTTC. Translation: CSARGDRMDGYTF.

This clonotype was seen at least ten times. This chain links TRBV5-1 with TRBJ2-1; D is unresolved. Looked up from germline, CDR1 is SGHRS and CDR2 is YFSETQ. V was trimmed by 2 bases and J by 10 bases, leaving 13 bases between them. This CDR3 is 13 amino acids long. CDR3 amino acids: CASSFTPQREQFF. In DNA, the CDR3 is TGCGCCAGCAGCTTTACTCCCCAAAGGGAGCAGTTCTTC.